These 29 T cell receptor beta chains originate from one sample sequenced in a study of T cells after yellow fever vaccination. One entry per CDR3 protein, called by TCRdb with MiXCR from the 5' RACE reads. The repertoire includes 78,000 or so distinct CDR3 sequences, around 7.8% of them detected once, and approximately 30% sits in the top ten. The material was CD8+ T cells sorted from PBMCs, obtained roughly 10 days after the first yellow fever vaccination. All receptors derive from a man aged 18 to 35 who received the YFV17D yellow fever vaccine.

CDR3 sequence (DNA): TGTGCCAGCAGCTTGTTGGAGGGCCCCTACGAGCAGTACTTC. As protein: CASSLLEGPYEQYF. The chain combines TRBV5-6 with TRBJ2-7; TRBD2 might be the D (6 bases). The V gene's germline CDR1 is SGHDT and CDR2 YYEEEE. V was pared by 1 base and J by 2 bases, with 10 bases between. The CDR3 has 14 amino acids.

This clonotype was seen ten or more times. This sequence joins TRBV7-2 and TRBJ2-7; no reliable D call. CDR3 size: 13 residues. Trimming removed 6 bases from V and 6 bases from J, with 15 bases in between. Looked up from germline, CDR1 is SGHTA and CDR2 is FQGNSA. CDR3 residues: CASSEGPLSEQYV. In DNA form, the CDR3 reads TGTGCCAGCAGTGAAGGCCCCCTTTCCGAGCAGTACGTC.

The gene calls are TRBV19 and TRBJ2-1; D might be TRBD1 or TRBD2, each matching 5 bases. V was clipped by 3 bases and J by 6 bases, with 18 bases between them. This CDR3 region has 16 residues. Germline CDR1 and CDR2: LNHDA and SQIVND (reference sequence). For the CDR3, the DNA is TGTGCCAGTAGTATCCTTCCGGGACCGATATTCAATGAGCAGTTCTTC. This encodes CASSILPGPIFNEQFF.

This clonotype was counted ten times or more. The rearrangement joins TRBV6-5 to TRBJ2-1; TRBD2 agrees at 10 bases. This CDR3 is 15 amino acids long. From germline, CDR1 is MNHEY and CDR2 SVGAGI. The ends lost 4 bases at V and 8 bases at J; junction bases unmatched: 8. The CDR3 sequence is CASSLYSGGRDEQFF. The CDR3 bases are TGTGCCAGCAGTTTGTATAGCGGGGGGAGGGATGAGCAGTTCTTC.

This clonotype has more than one count but fewer than ten. The chain joins TRBV7-8 to TRBJ1-3, with 11 bases matching TRBD1. The CDR3 consists of 16 residues. V was clipped by 3 bases and J by 0 bases; unmatched bases: 1. Germline V lookup: CDR1 SGHVS, CDR2 FQNEAQ. CDR3 sequence reads: CASSFGTGGSGNTIYF. In DNA, the CDR3 is TGTGCCAGCAGCTTTGGGACAGGGGGCTCTGGAAACACCATATATTTT. Full variable domain (outside the CDR3, taken from reference TRBV7-8 and TRBJ1-3): GAGVSQSPRYKVAKRGQDVALRCDPISGHVSLFWYQQALGQGPEFLTYFQNEAQLDKSGLPSDRFFAERPEGSVSTLKIQRTQQEDSAVYLCASSFGTGGSGNTIYFGEGSWLTVV.

This clonotype was seen many times. The V call is TRBV3-1, the J call TRBJ1-6, with D uncertain. Per germline, CDR1 LGHDT and CDR2 YNNKEL (reference sequence). CDR3 length equals 15 residues. The V gene lost 1 base and the J gene lost 6 bases, with 10 bases spanning the gap. CDR3 nucleotide sequence: TGTGCCAGCAGCCAAGCGGTGCCTTTTAATTCACCCCTCCACTTT. This codes for CASSQAVPFNSPLHF. Full variable domain (outside the CDR3, taken from reference TRBV3-1 and TRBJ1-6): DTAVSQTPKYLVTQMGNDKSIKCEQNLGHDTMYWYKQDSKKFLKIMFSYNNKELIINETVPNRFSPKSPDKAHLNLHINSLELGDSAVYFCASSQAVPFNSPLHFGNGTRLTVT.

V usage is TRBV11-1 and J usage is TRBJ1-2; D is unclear. This CDR3 is 12 amino acids long. V lost 8 bases and J lost 6, with 13 bases in between. Germline V gene sequence: CDR1 SGHAT, CDR2 FQDESV (reference sequence). CDR3 coding DNA: TGTGCCAGCGACGACCGTGGGGATGGCTACACCTTC. Its protein product is CASDDRGDGYTF.

This chain connects TRBV21-1 to TRBJ1-4; the table's D call, TRBD1, was not checked against the DNA. TRBV21-1 counts as a pseudogene. There are 15 residues in the CDR3. The CDR3 DNA reads as TGTGCCAGCAGCAGAGTCAGGGGGGTATACGAAAAACTGTTTTTT. Translation gives CASSRVRGVYEKLFF.

This clonotype was observed at least ten times. The rearrangement joins TRBV12-3 or TRBV12-4 to TRBJ2-6; no clear D. The CDR3 totals 16 residues. V was cut by 0 bases and J by 0 bases, with 6 bases left in between. The CDR3, as DNA: TGTGCCAGCAGTTTAGCGCTGGGCTCTGGGGCCAACGTCCTGACTTTC. Protein: CASSLALGSGANVLTF.

This clonotype came up many times. The chain has TRBV24-1 and TRBJ2-5, with 7 bases that match TRBD2. Germline trimming cut 8 bases from V and 2 bases from J; bases unmatched to any gene: 13. In germline, CDR1 is KGHDR, CDR2 SFDVKD. The CDR3 sequence is 16 residues long. The CDR3 DNA is TGTGCCACCACCACCGAGGCGGGAGCGGGGCAAGAGACCCAGTACTTC. Its protein product is CATTTEAGAGQETQYF.

This CDR3 reads CASSQEEWGLAGPGFTDTQYF. CDR3 DNA sequence: TGCGCCAGCAGCCAAGAAGAATGGGGACTAGCGGGGCCCGGGTTCACAGATACGCAGTATTTT. The J gene is TRBJ2-3, the V gene TRBV4-1, with 13 bases identical to TRBD2. CDR1 is MGHRA, CDR2 YSYEKL, per germline. J was trimmed by 2 bases and V by 0 bases; bases with no gene match: 14. CDR3 length: 21 residues.

This clonotype was picked up many times. V is TRBV5-1 and J is TRBJ1-2; D ambiguous. The CDR3 has 15 residues. The germline V and J ends were trimmed by 4 bases and 8 bases, with 21 bases remaining between them. The germline gives CDR1 SGHRS, CDR2 YFSETQ. As DNA, the CDR3 is TGCGCCAGCAGCCCACGCTGGGCGGTTACCAGGGGCTACACCTTC. This translates into CASSPRWAVTRGYTF.

The V call is TRBV12-3 or TRBV12-4, the J call TRBJ1-1; TRBD1 might be the D (5 bases). Trimming shortened V by 2 bases and J by 4 bases, and 14 bases separated the two germline ends. There are 15 residues in the CDR3. The CDR3 region is CASSLQGTHRTEAFF. The CDR3 DNA follows: TGTGCCAGCAGTTTACAGGGAACGCATCGCACTGAAGCTTTCTTT.

This clonotype has more than one count but fewer than ten. V usage is TRBV3-1 and J usage is TRBJ2-7, with D unclear. V lost 0 bases and J 6 bases, leaving 0 bases between the germline ends. The germline V gene has CDR1 LGHDT and CDR2 YNNKEL (reference sequence). The CDR3 has 10 residues. The CDR3 is CASSQDEQYF. The CDR3 region has the DNA TGTGCCAGCAGCCAAGACGAGCAGTACTTC.

This chain connects TRBV10-2 to TRBJ2-1, with D tentatively TRBD2 (6 bases). V shed 3 bases and J shed 8 bases, with 11 bases lying between them. The CDR3 totals 13 residues. Germline V gene data show CDR1 as WSHSY and CDR2 as SAAADI. The CDR3, as DNA: TGCGCCAGCAGTGAATTGGGGGGAGATGAGCAGTTCTTC. The encoded protein is CASSELGGDEQFF.

V is TRBV27 and J is TRBJ1-2, with 10 positions matching TRBD1. Trimming at V came to 4 bases and at J to 8 bases, leaving 4 bases not matched to a gene. Looked up from germline, CDR1 is MNHEY and CDR2 is SMNVEV (reference sequence). This CDR3 is built from 13 residues. This chain's CDR3 is CASSWGTGEGYTF. Here the CDR3 DNA reads TGTGCCAGCAGTTGGGGGACAGGGGAGGGCTACACCTTC.

This clonotype was detected many times. The gene calls are TRBV11-2 and TRBJ1-2; 7 bases agree with TRBD1. CDR1 and CDR2 (germline): SGHAT, FQNNGV. The ends lost 5 bases at V and 3 bases at J; junction bases unmatched: 3. CDR3 length: 13 residues. The CDR3 here is CASSPGQDYGYTF. The CDR3 DNA follows: TGTGCCAGCAGCCCTGGACAGGACTATGGCTACACCTTC.

This clonotype was detected many times. This rearrangement joins TRBV7-2 to TRBJ1-1; 8 bases match TRBD1. This CDR3 comprises 14 residues. Germline values: CDR1 SGHTA, CDR2 FQGNSA. V lost 3 bases to trimming and J lost 3 bases; unmatched junction nucleotides: 3. CDR3 coding DNA: TGTGCCAGCAGCTTCCGGACAGGGTACACTGAAGCTTTCTTT. Amino acids: CASSFRTGYTEAFF. Using reference TRBV7-2 and TRBJ1-1 for the parts outside the CDR3, the full variable domain is GAGVSQSPSNKVTEKGKDVELRCDPISGHTALYWYRQSLGQGLEFLIYFQGNSAPDKSGLPSDRFSAERTGGSVSTLTIQRTQQEDSAVYLCASSFRTGYTEAFFGQGTRLTVV.

This clonotype was counted many times. The rearrangement links TRBV29-1 to TRBJ2-4; perhaps TRBD1 as D (6 bases). V lost 8 bases and J lost 4, with 12 bases in between. The CDR3 consists of 12 residues. Germline CDR1 SQVTM, CDR2 ANQGSEA. CDR3 loop: CSTQGLKNIQYF. CDR3 DNA sequence: TGCAGCACACAGGGCCTGAAAAACATTCAGTACTTC. Using reference TRBV29-1 and TRBJ2-4 for the parts outside the CDR3, the full variable domain is SAVISQKPSRDICQRGTSLTIQCQVDSQVTMMFWYRQQPGQSLTLIATANQGSEATYESGFVIDKFPISRPNLTFSTLTVSNMSPEDSSIYLCSTQGLKNIQYFGAGTRLSVL.

Many counts were recorded for this clonotype. This chain connects TRBV5-1 to TRBJ2-3; 11 nucleotides match TRBD2. This CDR3 is built from 16 residues. J gave up 2 bases and V 3 bases, and 5 bases lay outside the gene matches. Per germline, CDR1 SGHRS and CDR2 YFSETQ. The CDR3 DNA is TGCGCCAGCAGCTACACGGGACTAGCGGACACAGATACGCAGTATTTT. It codes for CASSYTGLADTDTQYF.

The rearrangement links TRBV10-3 to TRBJ2-3; 7 bases fit TRBD2. V lost 2 bases and J lost 2; bases outside the gene matches: 1. CDR3 length equals 14 residues. Germline V gives CDR1 ENHRY, CDR2 SYGVKD. This CDR3 reads CAISELAVTDTQYF. In DNA, the CDR3 is TGTGCCATCAGTGAGCTAGCGGTCACAGATACGCAGTATTTT.

This clonotype was seen repeatedly, ten times or more. The rearrangement uses TRBV12-3 or TRBV12-4 and TRBJ2-7; 10 bases are shared with TRBD1. Trimming at V came to 3 bases and at J to 2 bases, leaving 4 bases not matched to a gene. The CDR3 contains 15 residues. The chain's CDR3 is CASSFVGTGAYEQYF. CDR3 nucleotide sequence: TGTGCCAGCAGTTTTGTCGGGACAGGGGCCTACGAGCAGTACTTC.

With regard to this clonotype: This may be a read error, as it is one base from a much larger clone. The chain combines TRBV12-3 or TRBV12-4 with TRBJ2-7; no clear D. The CDR3 consists of 13 residues. Trimming cost V 5 bases and J 6 bases, with 14 bases left between them. CDR3 DNA sequence: TGTGCCAGCAGTGTCGCCTGGAGTACCGAGCAGTACGTC. It specifies CASSVAWSTEQYV.

With regard to this clonotype: This may arise from a read error, as a much more abundant clone is one base away. This rearrangement joins TRBV29-1 to TRBJ2-6; the D gene is possibly TRBD1 (5 bases). Germline values: CDR1 SQVTM, CDR2 ANQGSEA. The CDR3 runs to 14 residues. For the CDR3, the DNA is TGCAGCGTTCTTGGGATGCCTGGGGCCTACGTCCTGACTTTC. As protein: CSVLGMPGAYVLTF.

This clonotype has a handful of counts. This sequence joins TRBV7-6 and TRBJ2-1; D remains unclear. The CDR3 has 14 amino acids. V was cut by 4 bases and J by 10 bases, with 17 bases left in between. Germline CDR1 SGHVS, CDR2 FNYEAQ. The CDR3 coding sequence is TGTGCCAGCAGCTGGACGTGGAGCGCGCGCGAGCAGTTCTTC. It is translated as CASSWTWSAREQFF. The full variable domain, rest sourced from reference TRBV7-6 and TRBJ2-1, is GAGVSQSPRYKVTKRGQDVALRCDPISGHVSLYWYRQALGQGPEFLTYFNYEAQQDKSGLPNDRFSAERPEGSISTLTIQRTEQRDSAMYRCASSWTWSAREQFFGPGTRLTVL.

The chain carries TRBV20-1 and TRBJ2-7, with a possible D match to TRBD1 (5 bases). This CDR3 has 14 amino acids. CDR1 is DFQATT and CDR2 is SNEGSKA in the germline V gene (reference sequence). Trimming took 3 bases from V and 3 from J, leaving 15 bases between them. CDR3 loop: CSARSRESFYEQYV. The CDR3 coding sequence is TGCAGTGCTAGGTCCAGGGAAAGTTTCTACGAGCAGTACGTC.

The sample holds many counts of this clonotype. The chain's CDR3 is CASSFLGSSQETQYF. The CDR3 DNA reads TGTGCCAGTAGTTTCCTTGGGTCGTCCCAAGAGACCCAGTACTTC. The V and J genes are TRBV19 and TRBJ2-5, with D unresolved. Germline CDR1 LNHDA, CDR2 SQIVND (reference sequence). V lost 5 bases, J lost 1 base, and 14 bases lay in between. The CDR3 is 15 amino acids.

To note about this clonotype: A much larger clone sits a single nucleotide away, making a read error possible. The J gene is TRBJ1-5, the V gene TRBV6-2 or TRBV6-3, with unresolved D. Germline V gene lookup returns CDR1 MNHEY and CDR2 SVGEGT. This CDR3 has 10 residues. Between the trimmed V and J ends, which lost 8 bases and 11 bases, there was a span of 10 bases. The DNA for the CDR3 is TGTGCCAGCGGACTGACGGCCCAGCATTTT. The encoded protein is CASGLTAQHF.

J is TRBJ1-1 and V is TRBV29-1; D is ambiguous. Germline values: CDR1 SQVTM, CDR2 ANQGSEA. Trimming shortened V by 7 bases and J by 2 bases, and 5 bases separated the two germline ends. The CDR3 is made up of 10 amino acids. As DNA, the CDR3 is TGCAGCGCGGGCAACACTGAAGCTTTCTTT. As protein: CSAGNTEAFF.